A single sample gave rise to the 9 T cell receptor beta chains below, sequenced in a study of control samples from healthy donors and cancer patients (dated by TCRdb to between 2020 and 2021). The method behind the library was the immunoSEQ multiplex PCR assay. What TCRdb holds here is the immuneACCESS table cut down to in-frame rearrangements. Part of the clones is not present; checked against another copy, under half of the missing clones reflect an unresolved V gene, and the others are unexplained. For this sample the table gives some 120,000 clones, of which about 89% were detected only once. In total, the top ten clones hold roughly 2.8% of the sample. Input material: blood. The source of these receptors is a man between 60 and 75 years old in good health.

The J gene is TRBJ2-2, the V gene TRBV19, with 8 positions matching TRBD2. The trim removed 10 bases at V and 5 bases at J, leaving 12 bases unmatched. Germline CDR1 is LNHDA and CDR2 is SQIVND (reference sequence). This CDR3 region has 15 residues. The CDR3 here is CATETGGIRTGELFF. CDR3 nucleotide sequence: TGTGCCACCGAGACGGGGGGGATTCGGACCGGGGAGCTGTTTTTT.

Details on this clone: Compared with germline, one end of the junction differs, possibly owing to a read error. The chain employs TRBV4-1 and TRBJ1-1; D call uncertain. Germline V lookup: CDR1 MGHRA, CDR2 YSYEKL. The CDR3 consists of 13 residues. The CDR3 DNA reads TGCACCAGCAGCCAAGCATTGAACACTGAAGCTTTCTTT. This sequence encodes CTSSQALNTEAFF.

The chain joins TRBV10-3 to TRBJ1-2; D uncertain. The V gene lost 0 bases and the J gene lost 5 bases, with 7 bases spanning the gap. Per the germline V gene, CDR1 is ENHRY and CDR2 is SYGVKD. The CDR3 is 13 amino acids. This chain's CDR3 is CAISESGDYGYTF. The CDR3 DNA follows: TGTGCCATCAGTGAGTCCGGGGATTATGGCTACACCTTC.

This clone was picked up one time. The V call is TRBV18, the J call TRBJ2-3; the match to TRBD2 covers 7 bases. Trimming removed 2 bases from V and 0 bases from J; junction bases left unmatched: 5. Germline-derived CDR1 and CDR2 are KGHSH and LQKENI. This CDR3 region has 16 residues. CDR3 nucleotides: TGTGCCAGCTCACCAATTACGGGGGGTAGCACAGATACGCAGTATTTT. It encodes CASSPITGGSTDTQYF.

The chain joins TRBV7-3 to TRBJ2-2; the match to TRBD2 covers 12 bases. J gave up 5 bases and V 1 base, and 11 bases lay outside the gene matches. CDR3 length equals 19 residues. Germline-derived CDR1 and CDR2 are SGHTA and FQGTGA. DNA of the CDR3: TGTGCCAGCAGCTTAAGGCCCTCCCTAGCGGGGGGGCGGACCGGGGAGCTGTTTTTT. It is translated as CASSLRPSLAGGRTGELFF.

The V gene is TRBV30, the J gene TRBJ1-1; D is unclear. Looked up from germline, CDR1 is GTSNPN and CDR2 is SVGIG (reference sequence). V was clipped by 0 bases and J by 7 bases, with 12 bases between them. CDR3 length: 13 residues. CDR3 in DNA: TGTGCCTGGAGTGTAACATCTCGGGTTGAAGCTTTCTTT. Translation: CAWSVTSRVEAFF.

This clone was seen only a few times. For the CDR3, the DNA is TGTGCCAGCAGGCCTAGCGGGGGGGCTCATGAGCAGTTCTTC. As protein: CASRPSGGAHEQFF. This chain connects TRBV6-5 to TRBJ2-1, with 12 positions matching TRBD2. The trim removed 6 bases at V and 8 bases at J, leaving 5 bases unmatched. The CDR3 covers 14 residues. Germline V CDR1 and CDR2: MNHEY, SVGAGI.

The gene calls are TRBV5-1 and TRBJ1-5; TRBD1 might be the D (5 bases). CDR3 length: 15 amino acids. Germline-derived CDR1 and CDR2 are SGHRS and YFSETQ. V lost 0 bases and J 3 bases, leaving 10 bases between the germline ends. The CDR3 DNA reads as TGCGCCAGCAGCTTGGTGGGGGATCCCAATCAGCCCCAGCATTTT. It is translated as CASSLVGDPNQPQHF.

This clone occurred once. This CDR3 is CASSYSGTALSQHF. CDR3 bases: TGTGCCAGCAGTTACTCCGGGACAGCCCTTTCGCAGCATTTT. The V and J genes are TRBV6-6 and TRBJ1-5, with 7 bases aligning to TRBD1. The CDR3 loop spans 14 amino acids. The ends lost 0 bases at V and 13 bases at J; junction bases unmatched: 9. Germline V lookup: CDR1 MNHNY, CDR2 SVGAGI (reference sequence).